This entry lists 31 T cell receptor beta chains sequenced from one sample in a study of human T cells and chemical hapten exposure. TCRdb re-called the RACE reads with MiXCR, one entry per CDR3 protein. Of 73,000 or so distinct CDR3 sequences listed, 8.5% were seen once; the top ten hold about 3%. Time point in this sample: patch test 2, 6 weeks after DPC sensitization. Treatment indicated: therapeutic diphenylcyclopropenone sensitization with weekly scalp DPC. The specimen was whole blood, collected in connection with sensitization to the hapten diphenylcyclopropenone (DPC). These receptors all stem from a woman between 50 and 59 years old with alopecia areata. Some clones in this sample may be carry-over from other donors' samples.

The V call is TRBV13, the J call TRBJ2-7; D ambiguous. The CDR3 runs 11 residues. The germline CDR1 and CDR2 sequences are PRHDT and FYEKMQ (reference sequence). Trimming shortened V by 0 bases and J by 6 bases, and 3 bases separated the two germline ends. CDR3 loop: CASSLGPEQYF. In nucleotides, the CDR3 is TGTGCCAGCAGCTTAGGCCCCGAGCAGTACTTC.

The chain joins TRBV7-9 to TRBJ2-7, with D unclear. V was pared by 1 base and J by 1 base, with 14 bases between. Germline V gene sequence: CDR1 SEHNR, CDR2 FQNEAQ (reference sequence). The CDR3 loop spans 16 amino acids. CDR3: CASSLVRLGSSYEQYF. Written as DNA, the CDR3 is TGTGCCAGCAGCTTAGTTCGGTTGGGCAGTTCCTACGAGCAGTACTTC.

This chain uses TRBV19 with TRBJ2-7; tentatively, D is TRBD1 (6 bases). V gave up 9 bases and J gave up 7 bases, with 16 bases separating them. This CDR3 region has 12 residues. Germline CDR1 LNHDA, CDR2 SQIVND (reference sequence). In DNA form, the CDR3 reads TGTGCCAGCAGGGGCCTTTCGCGAGAGCAGTACTTC. Residues: CASRGLSREQYF.

The J gene is TRBJ1-3, the V gene TRBV29-1; TRBD1 is a possible D gene (6 bases). CDR3 length: 16 amino acids. Germline lookup yields CDR1 SQVTM and CDR2 ANQGSEA. The V gene lost 6 bases and the J gene lost 0 bases, with 18 bases spanning the gap. The CDR3 loop is CSVETADRSSGNTIYF. The CDR3 DNA sequence: TGCAGCGTGGAAACGGCCGACAGGAGCTCTGGAAACACCATATATTTT.

The J gene is TRBJ1-2, the V gene TRBV12-3 or TRBV12-4, with TRBD1 identical over 7 bases. V lost 1 base, J lost 9 bases, and 2 bases stayed unmatched. The CDR3 consists of 12 residues. CDR3 DNA sequence: TGTGCCAGCAGTTTAGGACAGGGCCGCTACACCTTC. This encodes CASSLGQGRYTF.

A few counts support this clonotype. The rearrangement joins TRBV20-1 to TRBJ2-7; 9 bases line up with TRBD2. The V gene's germline CDR1 is DFQATT and CDR2 SNEGSKA (reference sequence). The CDR3 has 14 residues. V lost 3 bases, J lost 7 bases, and 10 bases stayed unmatched. The CDR3 DNA reads TGCAGTGCTAGTGAGAGTCCAGCGGGAGGAGAGCAGTACTTC. This gives the protein CSASESPAGGEQYF.

This clonotype was detected ten times or more. V and J are TRBV19 and TRBJ1-5; TRBD1 agrees at 7 bases. V lost 4 bases to trimming and J lost 0 bases; unmatched junction nucleotides: 3. There are 15 residues in the CDR3. Germline V gene sequence: CDR1 LNHDA, CDR2 SQIVND (reference sequence). This CDR3 reads CASSTTGNSNQPQHF. CDR3 bases: TGTGCCAGTAGTACGACAGGGAATAGCAATCAGCCCCAGCATTTT.

This clonotype was recorded at least ten times. V gene TRBV25-1 combines with J gene TRBJ1-3; 9 bases agree with TRBD1. The CDR3 contains 18 residues. Trimming at V came to 1 base and at J to 0 bases, leaving 7 bases not matched to a gene. Germline CDR1 and CDR2: MGHDK and SYGVNS. The CDR3 DNA follows: TGTGCCAGCAGTGAATCCCGACAGGGGGTCCTCTCTGGAAACACCATATATTTT. This sequence encodes CASSESRQGVLSGNTIYF.

The table lists this clonotype with a few counts. This sequence joins TRBV12-3 or TRBV12-4 and TRBJ1-5, with 8 bases that match TRBD1. This CDR3 comprises 15 residues. V lost 5 bases, J lost 4 bases, and 7 bases stayed unmatched. CDR3 sequence reads: CASSADRGGNQPQHF. Here the CDR3 DNA reads TGTGCCAGCAGTGCAGACAGGGGAGGAAATCAGCCCCAGCATTTT.

The gene calls are TRBV29-1 and TRBJ1-1, with D tentatively TRBD1 (5 bases). Trimming shortened V by 6 bases and J by 9 bases, and 14 bases separated the two germline ends. The CDR3 sequence is 11 residues long. Germline V lookup: CDR1 SQVTM, CDR2 ANQGSEA. CDR3 loop: CSVDGAGKAFF. The CDR3 DNA reads as TGCAGCGTCGATGGGGCGGGGAAAGCTTTCTTT.

This clonotype was picked up a small number of times. V and J are TRBV19 and TRBJ2-3, with TRBD2 as a possible D gene (5 bases). Germline V gene data show CDR1 as LNHDA and CDR2 as SQIVND (reference sequence). The germline V and J ends were trimmed by 0 bases and 8 bases, with 9 bases remaining between them. The CDR3 has 13 amino acids. DNA for the CDR3: TGTGCCAGTAGTATAGAGGAGGTATCTACGCAGTATTTT. Translating it yields CASSIEEVSTQYF.

This clonotype was observed a handful of times. The chain links TRBV6-5 to TRBJ1-1, with D possibly matching TRBD1 (5 bases). CDR3 size: 15 residues. Germline CDR1 and CDR2: MNHEY and SVGAGI. V lost 2 bases and J 0 bases, leaving 10 bases between the germline ends. CDR3 region: CASSYGGYVNTEAFF. The CDR3 bases are TGTGCCAGCAGTTACGGGGGTTACGTGAACACTGAAGCTTTCTTT.

This clonotype was counted between two and nine times. The rearrangement uses TRBV19 and TRBJ1-1; no definite D call. This CDR3 is built from 13 residues. The V gene's germline CDR1 is LNHDA and CDR2 SQIVND (reference sequence). Trimming pared 1 base from V and 5 bases from J, leaving 8 bases between. CDR3 residues: CASSIAGSTEAFF. The CDR3 DNA sequence: TGTGCCAGTAGTATAGCCGGCTCTACTGAAGCTTTCTTT.

A word on this clonotype: This may come from a read error, since a much larger clone is one base off. V is TRBV27 and J is TRBJ1-3; the D gene is possibly TRBD1 (5 bases). Per the germline V gene, CDR1 is MNHEY and CDR2 is SMNVEV (reference sequence). This CDR3 region has 13 residues. The CDR3 coding sequence is TGTGCCAGCAGAGGGGAGTCTGGAACCACCATATATTTT. Its translation: CASRGESGTTIYF.

In DNA form, the CDR3 reads TGCGCCAGCAGCTTGGCGTTAGCGGGCGGACCGACTACAGATACGCAGTATTTT. This codes for CASSLALAGGPTTDTQYF. The chain has TRBV5-1 and TRBJ2-3, with TRBD2 identical over 7 bases. The CDR3 totals 18 residues. CDR1 and CDR2 (germline): SGHRS, YFSETQ. V gave up 0 bases and J gave up 3 bases; unmatched junction bases: 13.

The chain is built from TRBV9 and TRBJ1-1, with 8 bases fitting TRBD1. Per the germline V gene, CDR1 is SGDLS and CDR2 is YYNGEE. This CDR3 has 13 residues. Unmatched junction bases numbered 5, after V lost 0 bases and J lost 10 bases. CDR3 in DNA: TGTGCCAGCAGCGTAGGGCAGGGGGCCGGAGCTTTCTTT. This codes for CASSVGQGAGAFF.

V and J are TRBV6-5 and TRBJ1-2; 8 nucleotides agree with TRBD1. The CDR3 runs 12 residues. The germline V gene has CDR1 MNHEY and CDR2 SVGAGI. V dropped 7 bases and J dropped 6; count of bases not matched to a gene: 4. CDR3 residues: CASTTGGDGYTF. The CDR3 region has the DNA TGTGCCAGCACCACAGGGGGTGATGGCTACACCTTC.

The V and J genes are TRBV24-1 and TRBJ2-7; the D gene is possibly TRBD2 (5 bases). V lost 0 bases to trimming and J lost 9 bases, with 11 bases between them. There are 13 residues in the CDR3. From germline, CDR1 is KGHDR and CDR2 SFDVKD. The CDR3 sequence is CATSDLTSGRQYF. The CDR3 coding sequence is TGTGCCACCAGTGATTTGACAAGCGGAAGGCAGTACTTC.

Ten or more counts support this clonotype. This chain uses TRBV5-1 with TRBJ1-2; tentative D call: TRBD1 (5 bases). CDR3 length equals 17 residues. V was cut by 3 bases and J by 0 bases, with 18 bases left in between. CDR1 is SGHRS and CDR2 is YFSETQ in the germline V gene. The CDR3 region is CASSSAGTFSPNYGYTF. The CDR3 bases are TGCGCCAGCAGCTCGGCGGGGACGTTCTCTCCTAACTATGGCTACACCTTC. Looking up the rest from reference TRBV5-1 and TRBJ1-2 gives the full variable domain: KAGVTQTPRYLIKTRGQQVTLSCSPISGHRSVSWYQQTPGQGLQFLFEYFSETQRNKGNFPGRFSGRQFSNSRSEMNVSTLELGDSALYLCASSSAGTFSPNYGYTFGSGTRLTVV.

The V call is TRBV7-2, the J call TRBJ2-5, with TRBD2 identical over 13 bases. The length of the CDR3 is 16 residues. Unmatched junction bases numbered 9, after V lost 5 bases and J lost 6 bases. The germline CDR1 and CDR2 sequences are SGHTA and FQGNSA. The CDR3 DNA reads as TGTGCCAGCAGCCCAGGGACTAGCGGGAATATGCAGACCCAGTACTTC. This gives the protein CASSPGTSGNMQTQYF.

The chain links TRBV7-8 to TRBJ1-3, with D unresolved. V was trimmed by 0 bases and J by 0 bases, leaving 6 bases between them. In germline, CDR1 is SGHVS, CDR2 FQNEAQ. The CDR3 has 15 amino acids. CDR3 region: CASSLAQSSGNTIYF. As DNA, the CDR3 is TGTGCCAGCAGCTTAGCCCAGAGCTCTGGAAACACCATATATTTT. Full variable domain (remainder filled in from reference TRBV7-8 and TRBJ1-3): GAGVSQSPRYKVAKRGQDVALRCDPISGHVSLFWYQQALGQGPEFLTYFQNEAQLDKSGLPSDRFFAERPEGSVSTLKIQRTQQEDSAVYLCASSLAQSSGNTIYFGEGSWLTVV.

The chain couples TRBV7-8 to TRBJ2-5; the D gene is possibly TRBD1 (6 bases). Trimming took off 3 bases at V and 8 bases at J, with 19 bases between the two ends. Germline loops: CDR1 SGHVS, CDR2 FQNEAQ. CDR3 size: 15 residues. CDR3 coding DNA: TGTGCCAGCAGCTTTTTCGTGGACAGCCGAGGAACCCAGTACTTC. Protein: CASSFFVDSRGTQYF. Based on the CDR3 plus reference TRBV7-8 and TRBJ2-5, the full variable domain is GAGVSQSPRYKVAKRGQDVALRCDPISGHVSLFWYQQALGQGPEFLTYFQNEAQLDKSGLPSDRFFAERPEGSVSTLKIQRTQQEDSAVYLCASSFFVDSRGTQYFGPGTRLLVL.

There are many counts of this clonotype. This chain joins TRBV20-1 and TRBJ1-3; D unresolved. Germline CDR1 is DFQATT and CDR2 is SNEGSKA (reference sequence). Trimming cost V 0 bases and J 1 base, with 13 bases left between them. The CDR3 is 16 amino acids. The CDR3 protein is CSARDPGRFSGNTIYF. The DNA for the CDR3 is TGCAGTGCTAGAGATCCCGGACGCTTTTCTGGAAACACCATATATTTT.

This clonotype appeared a few times. The chain employs TRBV2 and TRBJ1-2, with TRBD1 matching 11 bases. CDR1 is SNHLY, CDR2 FYNNEI, per germline. Losses at the gene ends were 5 bases for V and 8 bases for J; bases not matched to a gene: 16. The CDR3 has 17 residues. The DNA for the CDR3 is TGTGCCAGCAGTCCCTGGACAGGGGGCCGACTCGGTACGGGCTACACCTTC. This encodes CASSPWTGGRLGTGYTF.

This clonotype has only a few counts. The genes are TRBV11-2 and TRBJ1-1; TRBD1 matches 7 bases. Germline V gives CDR1 SGHAT, CDR2 FQNNGV. CDR3 length: 16 residues. Unmatched junction bases numbered 8, after V lost 4 bases and J lost 0 bases. Here the CDR3 reads CASSSKSGTVNTEAFF. In nucleotides, the CDR3 is TGTGCCAGCAGCTCGAAGTCAGGGACAGTGAACACTGAAGCTTTCTTT.

The table lists this clonotype with a few counts. The genes are TRBV5-1 and TRBJ2-1, with a tentative D call TRBD1 (5 bases). V lost 0 bases to trimming and J lost 6 bases, with 10 bases between them. The CDR3 sequence is 14 residues long. Germline CDR1 SGHRS, CDR2 YFSETQ. CDR3 loop: CASSLGGPPNEQFF. In nucleotides, the CDR3 is TGCGCCAGCAGCTTGGGGGGCCCTCCCAATGAGCAGTTCTTC.

The chain carries TRBV10-1 and TRBJ2-3; TRBD1 matches at 7 bases. The CDR3 sequence is 16 residues long. Germline V gives CDR1 WNHNN, CDR2 SYGVQD (reference sequence). V lost 4 bases, J lost 2 bases, and 9 bases stayed unmatched. This chain's CDR3 is CASSGRQGLNTDTQYF. CDR3 nucleotides: TGCGCCAGCAGTGGGAGACAGGGTCTAAACACAGATACGCAGTATTTT.

This chain links TRBV7-9 with TRBJ1-4; the match to TRBD1 covers 8 bases. Germline CDR1 is SEHNR and CDR2 is FQNEAQ (reference sequence). The CDR3 extends over 15 amino acids. With V trimmed by 5 bases and J by 8 bases, 10 bases remained unmatched. CDR3: CASSRWGQAGEKLFF. The CDR3 DNA reads as TGTGCCAGCAGCCGGTGGGGACAGGCGGGGGAAAAACTGTTTTTT.

This clonotype has just a few counts. The chain joins TRBV10-3 to TRBJ2-3; 10 positions match TRBD2. CDR1 and CDR2 from the germline V gene are ENHRY and SYGVKD. This CDR3 has 16 amino acids. J gave up 2 bases and V 2 bases, and 4 bases lay outside the gene matches. DNA for the CDR3: TGTGCCATCAGTGAGCTAGCGGGGGCCCCCACAGATACGCAGTATTTT. Protein sequence: CAISELAGAPTDTQYF.

In nucleotides, the CDR3 is TGTGCCAGCAGCTTACCCCGACAGGGCCGAAAGATGAACACTGAAGCTTTCTTT. This encodes CASSLPRQGRKMNTEAFF. V and J are TRBV7-2 and TRBJ1-1; TRBD1 matches 7 bases. V dropped 2 bases and J dropped 0; count of bases not matched to a gene: 12. The CDR3 extends over 18 amino acids. Looked up from germline, CDR1 is SGHTA and CDR2 is FQGNSA. Combining the CDR3 with reference TRBV7-2 and TRBJ1-1 gives the whole variable domain GAGVSQSPSNKVTEKGKDVELRCDPISGHTALYWYRQSLGQGLEFLIYFQGNSAPDKSGLPSDRFSAERTGGSVSTLTIQRTQQEDSAVYLCASSLPRQGRKMNTEAFFGQGTRLTVV.

V and J are TRBV4-1 and TRBJ2-7, with D possibly being TRBD1 (6 bases). Trimming removed 3 bases at V and 7 bases at J, with 16 bases between. Germline lookup yields CDR1 MGHRA and CDR2 YSYEKL. CDR3 length equals 14 residues. In DNA, the CDR3 is TGCGCCAGCAGCCAGTCTCTGGGGGCGAGTGAGCAGTACTTC. This codes for CASSQSLGASEQYF.